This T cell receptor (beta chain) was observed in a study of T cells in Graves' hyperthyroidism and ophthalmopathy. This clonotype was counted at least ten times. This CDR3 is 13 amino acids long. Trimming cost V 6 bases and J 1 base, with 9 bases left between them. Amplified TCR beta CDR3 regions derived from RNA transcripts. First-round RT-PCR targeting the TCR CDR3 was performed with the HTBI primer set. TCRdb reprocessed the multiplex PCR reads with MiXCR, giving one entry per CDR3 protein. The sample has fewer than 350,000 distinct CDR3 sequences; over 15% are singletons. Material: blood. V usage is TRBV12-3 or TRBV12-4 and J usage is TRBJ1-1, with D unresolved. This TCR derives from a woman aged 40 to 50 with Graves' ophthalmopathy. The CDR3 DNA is TGTGCCAGCAGGGAAAGGAAGAACACTGAAGCTTTCTTT. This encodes CASRERKNTEAFF.